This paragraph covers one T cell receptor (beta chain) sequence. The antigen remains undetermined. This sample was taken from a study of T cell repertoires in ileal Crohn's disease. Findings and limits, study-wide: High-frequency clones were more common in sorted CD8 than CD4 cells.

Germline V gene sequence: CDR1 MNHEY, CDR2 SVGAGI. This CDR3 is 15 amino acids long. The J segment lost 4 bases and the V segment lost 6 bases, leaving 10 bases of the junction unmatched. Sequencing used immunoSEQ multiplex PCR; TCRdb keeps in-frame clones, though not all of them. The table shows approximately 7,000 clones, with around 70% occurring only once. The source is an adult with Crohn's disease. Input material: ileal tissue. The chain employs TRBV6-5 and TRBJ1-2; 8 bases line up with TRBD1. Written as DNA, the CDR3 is TGTGCCAGCAGCCTACAGACAGGGGTCTCCTATGGCTACACCTTC. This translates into CASSLQTGVSYGYTF.